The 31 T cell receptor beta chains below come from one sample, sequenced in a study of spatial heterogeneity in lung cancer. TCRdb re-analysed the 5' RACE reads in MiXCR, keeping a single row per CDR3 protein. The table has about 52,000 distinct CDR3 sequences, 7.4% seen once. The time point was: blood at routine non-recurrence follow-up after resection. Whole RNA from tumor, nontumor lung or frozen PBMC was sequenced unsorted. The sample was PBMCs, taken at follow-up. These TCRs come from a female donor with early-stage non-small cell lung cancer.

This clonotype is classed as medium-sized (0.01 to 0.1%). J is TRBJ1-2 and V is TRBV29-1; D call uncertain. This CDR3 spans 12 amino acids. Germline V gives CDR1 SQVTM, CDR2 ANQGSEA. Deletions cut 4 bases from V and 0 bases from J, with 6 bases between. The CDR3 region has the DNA TGCAGCGTTGTTGGGGCTAACTATGGCTACACCTTC. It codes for CSVVGANYGYTF.

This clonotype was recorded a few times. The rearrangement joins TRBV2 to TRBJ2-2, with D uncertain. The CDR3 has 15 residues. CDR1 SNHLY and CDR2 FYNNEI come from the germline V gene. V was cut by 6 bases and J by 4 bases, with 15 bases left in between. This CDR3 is CASSIKQTTTGELFF. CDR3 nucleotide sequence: TGTGCCAGCAGCATAAAGCAGACAACCACCGGGGAGCTGTTTTTT.

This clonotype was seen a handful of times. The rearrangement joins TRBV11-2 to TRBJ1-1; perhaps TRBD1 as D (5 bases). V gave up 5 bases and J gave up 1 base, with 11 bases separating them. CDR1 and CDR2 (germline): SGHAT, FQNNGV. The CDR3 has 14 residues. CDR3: CASSRGVTNTEAFF. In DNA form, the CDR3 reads TGTGCCAGCAGCCGGGGGGTTACGAACACTGAAGCTTTCTTT.

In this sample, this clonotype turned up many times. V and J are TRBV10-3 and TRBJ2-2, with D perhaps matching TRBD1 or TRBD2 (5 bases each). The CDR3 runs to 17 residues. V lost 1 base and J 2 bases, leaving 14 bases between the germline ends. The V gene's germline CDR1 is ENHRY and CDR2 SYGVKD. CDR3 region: CAISELGVSVNTGELFF. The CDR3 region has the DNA TGTGCCATCAGTGAGTTGGGGGTCTCTGTTAACACCGGGGAGCTGTTTTTT.

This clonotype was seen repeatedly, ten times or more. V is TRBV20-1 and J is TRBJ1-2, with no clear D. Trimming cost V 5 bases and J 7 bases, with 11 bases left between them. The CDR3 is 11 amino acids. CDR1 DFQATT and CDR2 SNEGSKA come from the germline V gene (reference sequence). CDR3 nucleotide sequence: TGCAGTGCTGTGCCGCAGGTTGGCTACACCTTC. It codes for CSAVPQVGYTF.

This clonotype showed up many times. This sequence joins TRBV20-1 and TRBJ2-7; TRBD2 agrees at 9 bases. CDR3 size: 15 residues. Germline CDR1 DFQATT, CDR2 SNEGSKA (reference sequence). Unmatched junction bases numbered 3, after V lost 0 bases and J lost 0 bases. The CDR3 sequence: CSARDGTSYSYEQYF. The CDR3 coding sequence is TGCAGTGCTAGAGATGGGACTAGCTACTCCTACGAGCAGTACTTC.

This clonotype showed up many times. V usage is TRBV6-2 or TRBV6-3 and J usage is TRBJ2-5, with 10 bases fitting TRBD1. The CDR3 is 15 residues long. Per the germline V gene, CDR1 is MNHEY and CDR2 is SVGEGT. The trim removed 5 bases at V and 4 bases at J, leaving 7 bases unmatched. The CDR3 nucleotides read TGTGCCAGCAGTCCATACCGGGACAGGGGAGAGACCCAGTACTTC. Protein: CASSPYRDRGETQYF.

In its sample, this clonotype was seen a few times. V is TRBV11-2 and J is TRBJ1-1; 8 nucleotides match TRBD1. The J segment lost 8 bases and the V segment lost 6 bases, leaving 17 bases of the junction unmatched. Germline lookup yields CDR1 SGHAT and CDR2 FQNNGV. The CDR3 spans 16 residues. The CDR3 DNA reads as TGTGCCAGCAGTTCTAGAGCCCGGACAGGGATAGCCGAAGCTTTCTTT. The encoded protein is CASSSRARTGIAEAFF.

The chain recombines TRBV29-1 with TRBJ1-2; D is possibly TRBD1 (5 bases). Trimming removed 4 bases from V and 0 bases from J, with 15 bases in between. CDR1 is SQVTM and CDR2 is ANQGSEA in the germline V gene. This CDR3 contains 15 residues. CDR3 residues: CSVVKSAGPNYGYTF. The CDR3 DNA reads TGCAGCGTTGTTAAAAGTGCAGGGCCTAACTATGGCTACACCTTC.

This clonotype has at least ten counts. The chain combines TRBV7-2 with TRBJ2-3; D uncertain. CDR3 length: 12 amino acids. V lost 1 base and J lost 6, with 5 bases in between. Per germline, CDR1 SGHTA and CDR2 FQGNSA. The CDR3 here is CASSLDSDTQYF. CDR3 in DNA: TGTGCCAGCAGCTTAGACAGCGATACGCAGTATTTT.

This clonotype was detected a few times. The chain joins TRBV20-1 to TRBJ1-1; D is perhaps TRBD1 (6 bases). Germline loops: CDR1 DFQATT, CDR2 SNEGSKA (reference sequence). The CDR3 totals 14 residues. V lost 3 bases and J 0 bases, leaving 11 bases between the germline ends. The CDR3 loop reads CSARSDRMNTEAFF. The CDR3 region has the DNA TGCAGTGCTAGGTCGGACAGAATGAACACTGAAGCTTTCTTT.

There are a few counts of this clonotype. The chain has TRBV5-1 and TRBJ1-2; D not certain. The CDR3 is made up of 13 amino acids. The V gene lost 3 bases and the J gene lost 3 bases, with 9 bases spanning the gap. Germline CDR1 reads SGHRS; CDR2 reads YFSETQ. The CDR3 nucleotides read TGCGCCAGCAGCTCGTTGGCTGACTATGGCTACACCTTC. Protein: CASSSLADYGYTF.

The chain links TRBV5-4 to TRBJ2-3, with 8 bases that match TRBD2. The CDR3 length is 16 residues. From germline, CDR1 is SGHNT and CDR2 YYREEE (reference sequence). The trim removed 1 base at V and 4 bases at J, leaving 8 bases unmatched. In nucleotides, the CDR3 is TGTGCCAGCAGCTTGCCAGCGGGGGACTCGGCAGATACGCAGTATTTT. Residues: CASSLPAGDSADTQYF. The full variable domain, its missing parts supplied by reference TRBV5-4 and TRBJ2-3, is ETGVTQSPTHLIKTRGQQVTLRCSSQSGHNTVSWYQQALGQGPQFIFQYYREEENGRGNFPPRFSGLQFPNYSSELNVNALELDDSALYLCASSLPAGDSADTQYFGPGTRLTVL.

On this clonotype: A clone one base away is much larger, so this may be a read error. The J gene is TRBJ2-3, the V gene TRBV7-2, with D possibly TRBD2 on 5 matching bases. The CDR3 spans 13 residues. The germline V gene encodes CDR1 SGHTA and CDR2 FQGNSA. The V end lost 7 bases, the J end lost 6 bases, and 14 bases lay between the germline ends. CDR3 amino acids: CASNLARGDTQYF. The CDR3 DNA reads TGTGCCAGCAACCTAGCAAGAGGGGATACGCAGTATTTT.

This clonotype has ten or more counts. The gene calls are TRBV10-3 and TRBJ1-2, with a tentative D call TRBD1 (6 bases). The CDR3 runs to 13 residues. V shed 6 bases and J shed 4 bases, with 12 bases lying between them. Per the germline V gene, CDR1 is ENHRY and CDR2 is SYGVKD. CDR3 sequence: CAIRSGGAYGYTF. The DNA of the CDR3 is TGTGCCATCAGATCGGGGGGGGCCTATGGCTACACCTTC.

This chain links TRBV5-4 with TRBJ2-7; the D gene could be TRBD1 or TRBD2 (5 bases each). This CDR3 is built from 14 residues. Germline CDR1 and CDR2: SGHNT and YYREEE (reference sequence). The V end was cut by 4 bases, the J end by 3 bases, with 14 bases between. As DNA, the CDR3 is TGTGCCAGCAGCCATCCGGGACGGCGCTACGAGCAGTACTTC. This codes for CASSHPGRRYEQYF.

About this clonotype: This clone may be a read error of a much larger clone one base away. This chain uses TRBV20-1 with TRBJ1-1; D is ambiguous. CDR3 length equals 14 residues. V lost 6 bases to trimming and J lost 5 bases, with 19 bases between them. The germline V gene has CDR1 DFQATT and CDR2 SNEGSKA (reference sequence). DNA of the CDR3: TGCAGTGCCGCGTCCCGGACCCTGAGGACTGAAGCTTTCTTT. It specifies CSAASRTLRTEAFF.

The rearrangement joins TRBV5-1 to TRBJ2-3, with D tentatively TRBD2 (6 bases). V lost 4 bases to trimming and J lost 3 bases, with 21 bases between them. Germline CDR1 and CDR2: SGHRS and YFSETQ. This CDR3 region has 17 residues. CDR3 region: CASSLQMRRLGTDTQYF. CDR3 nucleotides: TGCGCCAGCAGCCTACAGATGAGAAGACTAGGAACAGATACGCAGTATTTT.

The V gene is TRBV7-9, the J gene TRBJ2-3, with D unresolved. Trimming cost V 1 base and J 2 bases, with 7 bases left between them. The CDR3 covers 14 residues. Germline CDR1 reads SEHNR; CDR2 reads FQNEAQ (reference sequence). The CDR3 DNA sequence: TGTGCCAGCAGCTTAGGCAGAACCACAGATACGCAGTATTTT. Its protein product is CASSLGRTTDTQYF.

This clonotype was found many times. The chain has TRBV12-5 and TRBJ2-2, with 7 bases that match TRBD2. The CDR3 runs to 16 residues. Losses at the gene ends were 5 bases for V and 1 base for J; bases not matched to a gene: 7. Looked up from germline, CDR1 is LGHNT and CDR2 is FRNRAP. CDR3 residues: CASGLSGARNTGELFF. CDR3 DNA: TGTGCTAGTGGTCTAAGCGGGGCCAGGAACACCGGGGAGCTGTTTTTT.

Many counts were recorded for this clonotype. Written as DNA, the CDR3 is TGTGCCAGCAGACCTCGACAGGGTCGGGACTACAATGAGCAGTTCTTC. Translated, it gives CASRPRQGRDYNEQFF. This chain links TRBV6-1 with TRBJ2-1; 7 nucleotides agree with TRBD1. The CDR3 has 16 residues. Germline-derived CDR1 and CDR2 are MNHNS and SASEGT. Trimming at V came to 6 bases and at J to 3 bases, leaving 11 bases not matched to a gene.

DNA for the CDR3: TGTGCCAGCAGTCAATTACTCGGACAGGGGGCTTACGAGCAGTACTTC. Protein sequence: CASSQLLGQGAYEQYF. This sequence joins TRBV12-3 or TRBV12-4 and TRBJ2-7, with 11 bases identical to TRBD1. This CDR3 comprises 16 residues. V shed 5 bases and J 4 bases; nucleotides not matched to a gene: 10.

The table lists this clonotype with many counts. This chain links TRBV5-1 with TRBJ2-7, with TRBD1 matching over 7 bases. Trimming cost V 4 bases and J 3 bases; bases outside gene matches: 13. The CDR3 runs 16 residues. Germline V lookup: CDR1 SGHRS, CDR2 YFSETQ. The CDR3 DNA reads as TGCGCCAGCAGCCAGAGACAGGGCTCGATTGACTACGAGCAGTACTTC. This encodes CASSQRQGSIDYEQYF. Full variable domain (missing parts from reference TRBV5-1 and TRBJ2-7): KAGVTQTPRYLIKTRGQQVTLSCSPISGHRSVSWYQQTPGQGLQFLFEYFSETQRNKGNFPGRFSGRQFSNSRSEMNVSTLELGDSALYLCASSQRQGSIDYEQYFGPGTRLTVT.

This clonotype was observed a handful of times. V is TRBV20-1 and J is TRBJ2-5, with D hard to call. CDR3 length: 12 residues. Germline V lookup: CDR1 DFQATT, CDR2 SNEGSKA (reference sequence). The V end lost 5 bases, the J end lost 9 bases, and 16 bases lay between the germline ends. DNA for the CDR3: TGCAGTGCTGTTGGGTCAAGGCTGGCCCAGTACTTC. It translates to CSAVGSRLAQYF.

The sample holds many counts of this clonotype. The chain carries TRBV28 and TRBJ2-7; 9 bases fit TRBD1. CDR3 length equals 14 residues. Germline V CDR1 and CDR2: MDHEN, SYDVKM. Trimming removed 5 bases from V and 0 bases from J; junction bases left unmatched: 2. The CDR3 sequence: CASSTGGLSYEQYF. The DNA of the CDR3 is TGTGCCAGCAGTACAGGGGGCCTCTCCTACGAGCAGTACTTC. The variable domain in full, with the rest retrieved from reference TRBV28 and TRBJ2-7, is DVKVTQSSRYLVKRTGEKVFLECVQDMDHENMFWYRQDPGLGLRLIYFSYDVKMKEKGDIPEGYSVSREKKERFSLILESASTNQTSMYLCASSTGGLSYEQYFGPGTRLTVT.

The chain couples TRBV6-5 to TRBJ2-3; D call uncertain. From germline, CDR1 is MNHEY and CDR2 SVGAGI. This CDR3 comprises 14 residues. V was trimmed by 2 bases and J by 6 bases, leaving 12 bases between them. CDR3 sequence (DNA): TGTGCCAGCAGTTACCAACTTTGTGGTGATACGCAGTATTTT. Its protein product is CASSYQLCGDTQYF.

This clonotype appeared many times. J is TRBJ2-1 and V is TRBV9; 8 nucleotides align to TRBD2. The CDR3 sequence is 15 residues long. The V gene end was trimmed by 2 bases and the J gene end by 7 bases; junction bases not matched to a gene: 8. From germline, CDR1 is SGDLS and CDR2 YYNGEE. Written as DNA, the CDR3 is TGTGCCAGCAGCGTGCGGGGGGCAGGAGTTAATGAGCAGTTCTTC. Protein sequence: CASSVRGAGVNEQFF.

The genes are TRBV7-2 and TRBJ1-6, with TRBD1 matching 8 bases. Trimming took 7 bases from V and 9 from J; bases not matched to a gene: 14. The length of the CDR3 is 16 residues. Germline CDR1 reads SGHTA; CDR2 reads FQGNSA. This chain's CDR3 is CASTQTGQEKLSPLHF. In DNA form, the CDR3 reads TGTGCCAGCACCCAGACGGGACAGGAAAAACTTTCACCCCTCCACTTT.

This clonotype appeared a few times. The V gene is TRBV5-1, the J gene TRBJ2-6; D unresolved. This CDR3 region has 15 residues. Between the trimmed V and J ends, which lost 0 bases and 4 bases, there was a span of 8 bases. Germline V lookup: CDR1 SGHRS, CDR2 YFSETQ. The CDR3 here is CASSLGATGANVLTF. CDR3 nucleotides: TGCGCCAGCAGCTTGGGGGCGACAGGGGCCAACGTCCTGACTTTC.

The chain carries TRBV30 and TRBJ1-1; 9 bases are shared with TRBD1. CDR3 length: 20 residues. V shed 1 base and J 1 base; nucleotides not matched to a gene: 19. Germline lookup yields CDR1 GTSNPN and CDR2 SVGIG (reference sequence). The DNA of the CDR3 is TGTGCCTGGAGTGGTGGGTACCGCCTCGGGACAGGGAGGGGGAACACTGAAGCTTTCTTT. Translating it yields CAWSGGYRLGTGRGNTEAFF.

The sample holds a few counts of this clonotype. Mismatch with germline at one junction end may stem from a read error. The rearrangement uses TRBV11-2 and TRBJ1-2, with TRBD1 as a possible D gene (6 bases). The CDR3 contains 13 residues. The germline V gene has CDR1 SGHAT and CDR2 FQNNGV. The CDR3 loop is CASSISTGTRPQF. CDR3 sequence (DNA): TGTGCCAGCAGCATATCGACCGGGACACGACCCCAATTC.